The 6 T cell receptor beta chains reported below all come from one sample, sequenced in a study of blood T cell repertoires in COVID-19. Libraries were prepared by immunoSEQ multiplex PCR; TCRdb keeps only in-frame clonotypes and omits some of them. Of around 16,000 clones in the sample, nearly 90% were seen once. The sequencing input was peripheral blood. The source of these receptors is a man at least 80 years old with acute or convalescent COVID-19.

This chain uses TRBV9 with TRBJ2-5; TRBD2 agrees at 7 bases. Germline V gene data show CDR1 as SGDLS and CDR2 as YYNGEE. The V and J ends lost 3 bases and 5 bases, in that order; junction bases with no gene match: 13. This CDR3 is 16 amino acids long. DNA of the CDR3: TGTGCCAGCAGCGCAGAGAGAGGAGGTAGCGGGGAGACCCAGTACTTC. Its protein product is CASSAERGGSGETQYF.

This sequence joins TRBV4-1 and TRBJ1-1, with 7 bases aligning to TRBD1. The CDR3 spans 14 residues. Trimming took 2 bases from V and 1 from J; bases not matched to a gene: 1. Germline CDR1 reads MGHRA; CDR2 reads YSYEKL. The DNA of the CDR3 is TGCGCCAGCAGCCAATGGGACAGGAACACTGAAGCTTTCTTT. Protein sequence: CASSQWDRNTEAFF.

The table lists this clone with a count of one. The genes are TRBV9 and TRBJ2-1; unclear D gene. Per the germline V gene, CDR1 is SGDLS and CDR2 is YYNGEE. Trimming took 0 bases from V and 0 from J, leaving 13 bases between them. The length of the CDR3 is 17 residues. As DNA, the CDR3 is TGTGCCAGCAGCGTAGGGCCCCCCCACCCCTCCTACAATGAGCAGTTCTTC. It encodes CASSVGPPHPSYNEQFF. The full variable domain, completed using reference TRBV9 and TRBJ2-1, is DSGVTQTPKHLITATGQRVTLRCSPRSGDLSVYWYQQSLDQGLQFLIQYYNGEERAKGNILERFSAQQFPDLHSELNLSSLELGDSALYFCASSVGPPHPSYNEQFFGPGTRLTVL.

V usage is TRBV3-1 (or the pseudogene TRBV3-2) and J usage is TRBJ2-1; perhaps TRBD1 as D (5 bases). V lost 5 bases to trimming and J lost 9 bases, with 20 bases between them. This CDR3 is 15 amino acids long. Germline values: CDR1 LGHDT, CDR2 YNNKEL (reference sequence). CDR3 in amino acids: CASSGDRQFLGEQFF. DNA for the CDR3: TGTGCCAGCAGCGGCGATCGACAGTTCTTAGGTGAGCAGTTCTTC.

This sequence joins TRBV7-8 and TRBJ1-1, with 12 bases that match TRBD1. V gave up 5 bases and J gave up 1 base; unmatched junction bases: 5. CDR3 length: 16 amino acids. CDR1 and CDR2 from the germline V gene are SGHVS and FQNEAQ. The CDR3 nucleotides read TGTGCCAGCAGCCTGGGACAGGGGGCGACGAACACTGAAGCTTTCTTT. It codes for CASSLGQGATNTEAFF.

This chain joins TRBV5-1 and TRBJ2-1; possible D gene TRBD2, 5 bases. The CDR3 sequence is 14 residues long. The V end was cut by 0 bases, the J end by 1 base, with 5 bases between. The germline V gene has CDR1 SGHRS and CDR2 YFSETQ. The CDR3 DNA follows: TGCGCCAGCAGCTTGGGGACTTCCTACAATGAGCAGTTCTTC. Protein sequence: CASSLGTSYNEQFF.